These T cell receptor beta chains were read from a single sample in a study of regulatory T cells in long-lasting Graves disease. MiXCR, applied by TCRdb to the multiplex PCR reads, yields one record per CDR3 protein. The profile shows roughly 500,000 distinct CDR3 sequences, around an eighth of them singletons. The same data also contributed to another study, on T cells in Graves' hyperthyroidism and ophthalmopathy.

The sequencing used peripheral blood mononuclear cells (PBMCs), collected at new diagnosis, from a patient treated with antithyroid drugs. These receptors were obtained from a man between 25 and 39 years old with Graves disease. The CDR3 runs from the conserved cysteine through the conserved F or W. The D gene is left open where the match is weak. Size tells how often a clone was seen (once, few, many) or the class of an expanded clone, and some rows leave it out.

V,size,D,J,DNA,CDR3
TRBV6-2/TRBV6-3,-,-,TRBJ2-3,TGTGCCAGCAGTCCCCGTGGACCAGATACGCAGTATTTT,CASSPRGPDTQYF
TRBV5-1,-,-,TRBJ2-1,TGCGCCAGCCAGGGCGGGACTTACAATGAGCAGTTCTTC,CASQGGTYNEQFF
TRBV27,-,-,TRBJ1-5,TGTGCCAGCGGAGGCGTTAGCAATCAGCCCCAGCATTTT,CASGGVSNQPQHF
TRBV9,few,TRBD2,TRBJ2-3,TGTGCCAGCAGCGTACGGGCCGGGGGGGATACGCAGTATTTT,CASSVRAGGDTQYF
TRBV12-3/TRBV12-4,many,-,TRBJ2-6,TGTGCCAGCAGGGGAGAAGGGACCGGGGCCAACGTCCTGACTTTC,CASRGEGTGANVLTF
TRBV19,-,-,TRBJ2-7,TGTGCCAGTAGTAAAGTTGGCAGACCATGGGAGCAGTACTTC,CASSKVGRPWEQYF
TRBV20-1,many,-,TRBJ1-1,TGCAGTGCTTGGACGGTGAACACTGAAGCTTTCTTT,CSAWTVNTEAFF
TRBV5-1,few,-,TRBJ2-5,TGCGCCAGCGGAAGGGGTAATAGAGAGACCCAGTACTTC,CASGRGNRETQYF
TRBV13,many,-,TRBJ2-1,TGTGCCAGCAGCTTAGCCCGACTAGGCTCAAATGAGCAGTTCTTC,CASSLARLGSNEQFF
TRBV4-1,many,-,TRBJ1-3,TGCGCCAGCAGCCAAACAAGAGGAAACACCATATATTTT,CASSQTRGNTIYF